Listed here are 30 T cell receptor beta chains from one sample, sequenced in a study of T cells in Graves' hyperthyroidism and ophthalmopathy. RNA transcripts were the template for amplifying TCR beta CDR3 regions. Primed by the HTBI set, a first-round RT-PCR was run on the TCR CDR3. In TCRdb, the multiplex PCR reads were re-called with MiXCR into one record per CDR3 protein. This table has about 400,000 distinct CDR3 sequences, roughly 14% appearing once. Sequenced sample: blood. These receptors came from a man younger than 35 with Graves' ophthalmopathy.

This clonotype was detected many times. The chain uses TRBV2 and TRBJ2-2; 12 positions match TRBD2. The CDR3 is 15 amino acids. V shed 3 bases, J shed 5 bases, and the junction held 1 base outside the gene matches. Germline V CDR1 and CDR2: SNHLY, FYNNEI. The chain's CDR3 is CASSDGLAGTGELFF. CDR3 in DNA: TGTGCCAGCAGTGACGGACTAGCGGGGACCGGGGAGCTGTTTTTT. The whole variable domain, remainder taken from reference TRBV2 and TRBJ2-2, is EPEVTQTPSHQVTQMGQEVILRCVPISNHLYFYWYRQILGQKVEFLVSFYNNEISEKSEIFDDQFSVERPDGSNFTLKIRSTKLEDSAMYFCASSDGLAGTGELFFGEGSRLTVL.

This clonotype was observed a few times. The chain uses TRBV9 and TRBJ2-2, with 7 nucleotides matching TRBD2. The CDR3 is made up of 16 amino acids. V dropped 0 bases and J dropped 5; count of bases not matched to a gene: 7. Germline V CDR1 and CDR2: SGDLS, YYNGEE. The CDR3 here is CASSVVGGRRTGELFF. Written as DNA, the CDR3 is TGTGCCAGCAGCGTAGTAGGCGGGAGACGAACCGGGGAGCTGTTTTTT. The full variable domain, its missing parts supplied by reference TRBV9 and TRBJ2-2, is DSGVTQTPKHLITATGQRVTLRCSPRSGDLSVYWYQQSLDQGLQFLIQYYNGEERAKGNILERFSAQQFPDLHSELNLSSLELGDSALYFCASSVVGGRRTGELFFGEGSRLTVL.

The sample holds many counts of this clonotype. The rearrangement uses TRBV7-9 and TRBJ2-3; a possible D gene is TRBD2 (7 bases). The germline CDR1 and CDR2 sequences are SEHNR and FQNEAQ (reference sequence). CDR3 length equals 15 residues. V was clipped by 8 bases and J by 3 bases, with 18 bases between them. CDR3 region: CASERRGAGTDTQYF. In DNA, the CDR3 is TGTGCCAGCGAACGTCGGGGGGCAGGAACAGATACGCAGTATTTT. Variable domain in full (rest from reference TRBV7-9 and TRBJ2-3): DTGVSQNPRHKITKRGQNVTFRCDPISEHNRLYWYRQTLGQGPEFLTYFQNEAQLEKSRLLSDRFSAERPKGSFSTLEIQRTEQGDSAMYLCASERRGAGTDTQYFGPGTRLTVL.

This clonotype came up a few times. A much bigger clone sits one base away, suggesting this may be a read error. This chain links TRBV5-8 with TRBJ2-1; 7 nucleotides line up with TRBD2. Looked up from germline, CDR1 is SGHTS and CDR2 is YDEGEE. The J segment lost 6 bases and the V segment lost 3 bases, leaving 9 bases of the junction unmatched. The CDR3 length is 15 residues. The CDR3 DNA reads as TGTGCCAGCAGCTCCGAGGCTAGCGGTATCAATGAGCAGTTCTTC. Its protein product is CASSSEASGINEQFF.

This clonotype occurred many times. V and J are TRBV24-1 and TRBJ2-7; 7 nucleotides align to TRBD1. Germline V CDR1 and CDR2: KGHDR, SFDVKD. This CDR3 comprises 12 residues. V shed 9 bases, J shed 3 bases, and the junction held 4 bases outside the gene matches. The CDR3 loop reads CATEGARYEQYF. The CDR3 DNA sequence: TGTGCCACCGAGGGGGCACGCTACGAGCAGTACTTC.

This clonotype was recorded at least ten times. The rearrangement links TRBV27 to TRBJ2-7; D is perhaps TRBD1 (6 bases). In germline, CDR1 is MNHEY, CDR2 SMNVEV (reference sequence). CDR3 length: 15 residues. Between the trimmed V and J ends, which lost 3 bases and 0 bases, there was a span of 12 bases. The CDR3 spells CASSLRQGNSYEQYF. CDR3 in DNA: TGTGCCAGCAGTTTGCGTCAGGGGAACTCCTACGAGCAGTACTTC.

This clonotype was observed many times. J is TRBJ1-1 and V is TRBV13; D call uncertain. Trimming removed 2 bases at V and 4 bases at J, with 11 bases between. The CDR3 sequence is 14 residues long. Looked up from germline, CDR1 is PRHDT and CDR2 is FYEKMQ (reference sequence). The CDR3 sequence is CASSLFTRPTEAFF. CDR3 nucleotide sequence: TGTGCCAGCAGCTTATTCACCAGGCCCACTGAAGCTTTCTTT.

This clonotype came up a few times. V gene TRBV13 combines with J gene TRBJ2-1; 8 bases are shared with TRBD1. The CDR3 runs 16 residues. After removal of 6 bases from V and 4 bases from J, the junction contained 11 bases not matched to a gene. Per germline, CDR1 PRHDT and CDR2 FYEKMQ (reference sequence). The CDR3: CASSPATGQAYNEQFF. CDR3 DNA sequence: TGTGCCAGCAGTCCAGCCACGGGACAGGCGTACAATGAGCAGTTCTTC.

This clonotype was counted only a few times. Here the CDR3 DNA reads TGTGCCAGCAGTGAATGGGGCGGACAGGGTGGGGGCACCATATATTTT. Translation: CASSEWGGQGGGTIYF. This rearrangement joins TRBV6-1 to TRBJ1-3; 8 nucleotides match TRBD1. J was trimmed by 9 bases and V by 2 bases; bases with no gene match: 12. This CDR3 region has 16 residues. CDR1 and CDR2 (germline): MNHNS, SASEGT.

In this sample, this clonotype turned up a few times. The chain recombines TRBV9 with TRBJ2-7, with D perhaps TRBD1 or TRBD2 (5 bases each). The V end lost 2 bases, the J end lost 4 bases, and 13 bases lay between the germline ends. This CDR3 contains 14 residues. Germline CDR1 reads SGDLS; CDR2 reads YYNGEE. The CDR3 loop reads CASSVESGRYEQYF. In DNA, the CDR3 is TGTGCCAGCAGCGTCGAGTCGGGACGGTACGAGCAGTACTTC.

This chain connects TRBV11-1 to TRBJ2-7; 7 bases are a match to TRBD2. The CDR3 consists of 15 residues. Germline lookup yields CDR1 SGHAT and CDR2 FQDESV (reference sequence). The junction had 6 bases not matched to a gene; V was cut back by 2 bases and J by 2 bases. The CDR3 reads CASSLPTSDAYEQYF. The CDR3 DNA reads TGTGCCAGCAGCTTACCTACTAGCGACGCCTACGAGCAGTACTTC.

This clonotype came up a few times. The rearrangement joins TRBV15 to TRBJ2-1; 10 positions match TRBD1. The CDR3 has 16 amino acids. Germline V gene data show CDR1 as LNHNV and CDR2 as YYDKDF (reference sequence). The V and J ends lost 0 bases and 6 bases, in that order; junction bases with no gene match: 5. The CDR3 spells CATSRDKGTGANEQFF. For the CDR3, the DNA is TGTGCCACCAGCAGAGATAAGGGGACAGGGGCCAATGAGCAGTTCTTC. The whole variable domain, remainder taken from reference TRBV15 and TRBJ2-1, is DAMVIQNPRYQVTQFGKPVTLSCSQTLNHNVMYWYQQKSSQAPKLLFHYYDKDFNNEADTPDNFQSRRPNTSFCFLDIRSPGLGDTAMYLCATSRDKGTGANEQFFGPGTRLTVL.

The V gene is TRBV5-6, the J gene TRBJ2-1, with D unresolved. This CDR3 has 11 residues. V lost 0 bases and J lost 10, with 5 bases in between. The germline gives CDR1 SGHDT, CDR2 YYEEEE. Here the CDR3 reads CASSLDYEQFF. CDR3 bases: TGTGCCAGCAGCTTGGACTACGAGCAGTTCTTC.

This clonotype was observed a handful of times. The chain combines TRBV24-1 with TRBJ2-1; D gene uncertain. The CDR3 is 14 residues long. Germline-derived CDR1 and CDR2 are KGHDR and SFDVKD. Trimming took 4 bases from V and 4 from J, leaving 10 bases between them. The chain's CDR3 is CATSEGIRYNEQFF. As DNA, the CDR3 is TGTGCCACCAGTGAGGGAATTAGATACAATGAGCAGTTCTTC.

The rearrangement joins TRBV9 to TRBJ2-1, with a weak D call TRBD1 (5 bases). The CDR3 runs to 16 residues. Trimming removed 2 bases from V and 1 base from J, with 13 bases in between. The V gene's germline CDR1 is SGDLS and CDR2 YYNGEE. The DNA of the CDR3 is TGTGCCAGCAGCGTTGATGACAGAATTTCCTACAATGAGCAGTTCTTC. Translation gives CASSVDDRISYNEQFF.

This clonotype was detected many times. The chain recombines TRBV30 with TRBJ1-5, with D perhaps matching TRBD1 (5 bases). The length of the CDR3 is 14 residues. CDR1 is GTSNPN and CDR2 is SVGIG in the germline V gene (reference sequence). The V gene lost 0 bases and the J gene lost 6 bases, with 12 bases spanning the gap. In DNA form, the CDR3 reads TGTGCCTGGAGTGTGGGGGGAAGGTTTCAGCCCCAGCATTTT. Protein product: CAWSVGGRFQPQHF.

This clonotype has ten or more counts. V usage is TRBV24-1 and J usage is TRBJ2-1, with 7 nucleotides matching TRBD1. CDR3 size: 14 residues. The V gene's germline CDR1 is KGHDR and CDR2 SFDVKD. J gave up 12 bases and V 4 bases, and 11 bases lay outside the gene matches. The chain's CDR3 is CATSDPGQNPGQFF. Written as DNA, the CDR3 is TGTGCCACCAGTGACCCGGGACAGAACCCTGGGCAGTTCTTC.

V gene TRBV18 combines with J gene TRBJ2-2; D might be TRBD2 (6 bases). CDR1 KGHSH and CDR2 LQKENI come from the germline V gene. Trimming removed 6 bases at V and 1 base at J, with 15 bases between. The CDR3 is made up of 16 amino acids. This chain's CDR3 is CASSPGGALNTGELFF. The CDR3 DNA reads as TGTGCCAGCTCCCCCGGAGGGGCCCTGAACACCGGGGAGCTGTTTTTT.

This clonotype was detected a few times. This sequence joins TRBV12-3 or TRBV12-4 and TRBJ1-1, with 7 bases identical to TRBD1. After removal of 6 bases from V and 4 bases from J, the junction contained 5 bases not matched to a gene. This CDR3 region has 13 residues. CDR3 sequence: CASRRGQGTEAFF. CDR3 coding DNA: TGTGCCAGCAGGAGGGGGCAGGGCACTGAAGCTTTCTTT.

This clonotype was detected ten times or more. V gene TRBV7-8 combines with J gene TRBJ2-5; D is tentatively TRBD1 or TRBD2 (5 bases each). V lost 5 bases to trimming and J lost 7 bases, with 14 bases between them. This CDR3 comprises 13 residues. Germline V lookup: CDR1 SGHVS, CDR2 FQNEAQ. The CDR3 loop reads CASSGTQSWTQYF. The CDR3 nucleotides read TGTGCCAGCAGCGGGACCCAAAGCTGGACCCAGTACTTC.

The rearrangement links TRBV7-8 to TRBJ2-4; D ambiguous. Trimming cost V 6 bases and J 6 bases, with 15 bases left between them. The CDR3 consists of 14 residues. Germline V lookup: CDR1 SGHVS, CDR2 FQNEAQ. CDR3 sequence (DNA): TGTGCCAGCAGAACCCCAGAGGTCCGAAACATTCAGTACTTC. Amino acids: CASRTPEVRNIQYF.

The rearrangement joins TRBV27 to TRBJ2-5; D not resolved. V shed 3 bases and J shed 3 bases, with 14 bases lying between them. Germline V gives CDR1 MNHEY, CDR2 SMNVEV (reference sequence). The CDR3 covers 15 residues. The CDR3 reads CASSLRHQLKETQYF. The CDR3 bases are TGTGCCAGCAGTTTGCGACACCAATTAAAAGAGACCCAGTACTTC.

This clonotype was counted between two and nine times. The rearrangement joins TRBV6-1 to TRBJ2-7, with D possibly being TRBD1 or TRBD2 (5 bases each). The V end was cut by 4 bases, the J end by 5 bases, with 21 bases between. The CDR3 loop spans 16 amino acids. Germline CDR1 reads MNHNS; CDR2 reads SASEGT. Written as DNA, the CDR3 is TGTGCCAGCAGTGCTGGTACCGGGACGATTACGAACGAGCAGTACTTC. Protein sequence: CASSAGTGTITNEQYF.

The CDR3 coding sequence is TGCAGCGGTCGGACAGGGTTAGAGCAGTACTTC. It translates to CSGRTGLEQYF. This chain joins TRBV29-1 and TRBJ2-7, with 8 bases that match TRBD1. The CDR3 runs 11 residues. The J segment lost 7 bases and the V segment lost 7 bases, leaving 6 bases of the junction unmatched. Germline loops: CDR1 SQVTM, CDR2 ANQGSEA.

This clonotype has ten or more counts. CDR3 residues: CATSDLIKRNEQFF. The CDR3, as DNA: TGTGCCACCAGTGATTTGATAAAGCGCAATGAGCAGTTCTTC. The V and J genes are TRBV24-1 and TRBJ2-1; D not certain. This CDR3 comprises 14 residues. Germline V gene data show CDR1 as KGHDR and CDR2 as SFDVKD. The ends were cut back, 0 bases at V and 6 bases at J, with 8 bases in the middle.

The genes are TRBV11-3 and TRBJ2-7; D is unclear. The CDR3 extends over 15 amino acids. Looked up from germline, CDR1 is SGHNT and CDR2 is YENEEA. V lost 4 bases and J lost 5, with 18 bases in between. DNA for the CDR3: TGTGCCAGCAGCTCCTACACGGACCCGTCTCACGAGCAGTACTTC. Its translation: CASSSYTDPSHEQYF.

This clonotype has ten or more counts. The rearrangement links TRBV20-1 to TRBJ2-1; 10 positions match TRBD2. V shed 3 bases, J shed 6 bases, and the junction held 5 bases outside the gene matches. The CDR3 spans 14 residues. Germline V gene sequence: CDR1 DFQATT, CDR2 SNEGSKA (reference sequence). The CDR3 is CSASPSGGLNEQFF. DNA of the CDR3: TGCAGTGCTAGTCCTAGCGGGGGCCTCAATGAGCAGTTCTTC.

The J gene is TRBJ2-7, the V gene TRBV20-1; 12 bases match TRBD2. CDR3 length equals 15 residues. The trim removed 4 bases at V and 6 bases at J, leaving 10 bases unmatched. Germline values: CDR1 DFQATT, CDR2 SNEGSKA (reference sequence). The CDR3 bases are TGCAGTGCTATCGACGGGACTAGCGGGCCCCGCGAGCAGTACTTC. Translated, it gives CSAIDGTSGPREQYF.

There are many counts of this clonotype. This chain connects TRBV10-1 to TRBJ2-3; D is unclear. V was cut by 3 bases and J by 3 bases, with 4 bases left in between. The germline gives CDR1 WNHNN, CDR2 SYGVQD (reference sequence). This CDR3 is 12 amino acids long. CDR3 DNA sequence: TGCGCCAGCAGTGAAGCGACAGATACGCAGTATTTT. This gives the protein CASSEATDTQYF.

This clonotype was seen many times. V gene TRBV20-1 combines with J gene TRBJ1-2; 7 nucleotides line up with TRBD1. This CDR3 is 15 amino acids long. Trimming took 0 bases from V and 1 from J; bases not matched to a gene: 5. CDR1 and CDR2 (germline): DFQATT, SNEGSKA (reference sequence). The CDR3 sequence is CSARDDQGVNYGYTF. The CDR3 DNA reads as TGCAGTGCTAGAGATGATCAGGGGGTTAACTATGGCTACACCTTC.